Sequencing of this T cell receptor beta chain was carried out in a study of T cell changes during pregnancy in multiple sclerosis. The assay was immunoSEQ multiplex PCR, and TCRdb's table has in-frame clones only and misses some. The repertoire holds over 60,000 clones, with about 89% as singletons. V was cut by 7 bases and J by 3 bases, with 10 bases left in between. CDR1 is MNHEY and CDR2 is SVGAGI in the germline V gene. The CDR3 runs 13 residues. The sequence was obtained from a female donor with multiple sclerosis, enrolled in a pregnancy study. V and J are TRBV6-5 and TRBJ2-1; tentatively, D is TRBD1 (6 bases). The sample in question was peripheral blood, obtained in the first trimester of pregnancy. The DNA of the CDR3 is TGTGCCAGCACATCGGACAGCTACAATGAGCAGTTCTTC. Its translation is CASTSDSYNEQFF.